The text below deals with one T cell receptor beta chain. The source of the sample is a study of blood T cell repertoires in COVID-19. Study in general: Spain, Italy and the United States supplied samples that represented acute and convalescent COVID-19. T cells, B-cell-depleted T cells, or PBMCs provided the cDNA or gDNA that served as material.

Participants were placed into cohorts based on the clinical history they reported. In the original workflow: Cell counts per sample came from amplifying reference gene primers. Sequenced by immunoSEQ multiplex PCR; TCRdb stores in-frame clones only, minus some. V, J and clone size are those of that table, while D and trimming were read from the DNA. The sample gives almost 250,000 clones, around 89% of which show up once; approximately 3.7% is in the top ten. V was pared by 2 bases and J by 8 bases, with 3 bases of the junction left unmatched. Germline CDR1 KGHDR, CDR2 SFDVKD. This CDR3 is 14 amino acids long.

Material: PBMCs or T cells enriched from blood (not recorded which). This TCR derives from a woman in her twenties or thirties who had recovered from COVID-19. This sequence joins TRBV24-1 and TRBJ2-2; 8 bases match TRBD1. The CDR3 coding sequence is TGTGCCACCAGTGATTGGGACAGGATAGGGGAGCTGTTTTTT. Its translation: CATSDWDRIGELFF.